This record covers a single TCR beta chain. Its target is not known. These data belong to a study of T cell clonotyping in hematopoietic cell transplantation. The study, taken as a whole, reports: No sorting was done, leaving CD4 and CD8 contributions mixed. Broader posttransplant TCR repertoire diversity was predicted by graft donor and pretransplant recipient Inverse Simpson Index values. Recipient TCR diversity dropped after transplant; expanded clonotypes rose from day 30 to 180.

Germline CDR1 reads MNHEY; CDR2 reads SMNVEV (reference sequence). The CDR3 runs to 13 residues. Trimming cost V 1 base and J 2 bases, with 5 bases left between them. Sequencing was performed with immunoSEQ multiplex PCR; in TCRdb, only in-frame clones are kept and a portion is missing. The sample has more than 65,000 clones, roughly 93% seen once; the top ten hold more than 1.5%. The clonotype was recovered from a man aged 45-60 years in good health. Some clones in this sample may be carry-over from other donors' samples. Sequencing used peripheral blood mononuclear cells. The chain has TRBV27 and TRBJ1-1; no clear D gene. CDR3 bases: TGTGCCAGCAGTTTATTTTTTAACACTGAAGCTTTCTTT. Translating gives CASSLFFNTEAFF.